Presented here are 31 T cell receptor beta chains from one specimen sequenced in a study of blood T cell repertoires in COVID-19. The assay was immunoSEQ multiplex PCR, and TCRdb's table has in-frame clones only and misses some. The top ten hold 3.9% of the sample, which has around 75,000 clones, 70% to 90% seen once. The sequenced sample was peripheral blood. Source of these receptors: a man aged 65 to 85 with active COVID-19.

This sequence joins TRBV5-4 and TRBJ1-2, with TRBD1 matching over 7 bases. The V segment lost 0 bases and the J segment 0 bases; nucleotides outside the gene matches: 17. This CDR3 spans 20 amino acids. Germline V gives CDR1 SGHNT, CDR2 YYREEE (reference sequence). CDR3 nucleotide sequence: TGTGCCAGCAGCTTGGTAGTTTGGGGACAGTTCATCGCAGCTAACTATGGCTACACCTTC. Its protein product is CASSLVVWGQFIAANYGYTF. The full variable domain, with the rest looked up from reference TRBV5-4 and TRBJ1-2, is ETGVTQSPTHLIKTRGQQVTLRCSSQSGHNTVSWYQQALGQGPQFIFQYYREEENGRGNFPPRFSGLQFPNYSSELNVNALELDDSALYLCASSLVVWGQFIAANYGYTFGSGTRLTVV.

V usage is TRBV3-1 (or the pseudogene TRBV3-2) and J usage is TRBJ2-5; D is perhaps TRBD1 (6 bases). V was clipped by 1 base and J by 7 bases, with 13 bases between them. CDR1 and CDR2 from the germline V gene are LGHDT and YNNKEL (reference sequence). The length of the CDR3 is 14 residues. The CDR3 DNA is TGTGCCAGCAGCCAAGCTACAGGGCTGGGGACCCAGTACTTC. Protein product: CASSQATGLGTQYF.

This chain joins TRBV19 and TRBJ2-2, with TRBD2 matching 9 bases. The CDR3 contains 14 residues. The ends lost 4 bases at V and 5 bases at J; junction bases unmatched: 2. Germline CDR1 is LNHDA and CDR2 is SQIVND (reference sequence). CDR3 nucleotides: TGTGCCAGTAGTACTGCGGGGGGGACCGGGGAGCTGTTTTTT. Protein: CASSTAGGTGELFF.

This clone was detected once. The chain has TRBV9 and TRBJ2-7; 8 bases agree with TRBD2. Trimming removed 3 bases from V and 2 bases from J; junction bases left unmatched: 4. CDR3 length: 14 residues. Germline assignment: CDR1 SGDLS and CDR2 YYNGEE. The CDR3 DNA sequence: TGTGCCAGCAGCGCGGGGGGGACCGCCTACGAGCAGTACTTC. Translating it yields CASSAGGTAYEQYF. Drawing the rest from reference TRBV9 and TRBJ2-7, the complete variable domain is DSGVTQTPKHLITATGQRVTLRCSPRSGDLSVYWYQQSLDQGLQFLIQYYNGEERAKGNILERFSAQQFPDLHSELNLSSLELGDSALYFCASSAGGTAYEQYFGPGTRLTVT.

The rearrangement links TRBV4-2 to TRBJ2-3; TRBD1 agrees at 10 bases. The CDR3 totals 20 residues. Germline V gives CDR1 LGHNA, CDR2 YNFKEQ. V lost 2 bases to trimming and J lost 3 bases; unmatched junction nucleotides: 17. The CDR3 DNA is TGTGCCAGCAGCCAAACGACGGACAGGGGGGCTGGGTGGGGGACAGATACGCAGTATTTT. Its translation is CASSQTTDRGAGWGTDTQYF.

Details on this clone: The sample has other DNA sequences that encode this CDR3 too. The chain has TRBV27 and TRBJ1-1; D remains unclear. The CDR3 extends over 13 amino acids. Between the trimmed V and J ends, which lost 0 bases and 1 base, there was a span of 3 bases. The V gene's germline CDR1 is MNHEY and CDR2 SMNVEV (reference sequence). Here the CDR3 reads CASSLSRNTEAFF. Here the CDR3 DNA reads TGTGCCAGCAGTTTATCGAGGAACACTGAAGCTTTCTTT.

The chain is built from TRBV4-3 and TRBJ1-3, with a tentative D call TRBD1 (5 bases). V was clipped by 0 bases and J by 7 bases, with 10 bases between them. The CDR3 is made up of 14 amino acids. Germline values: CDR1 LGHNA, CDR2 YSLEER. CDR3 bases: TGCGCCAGCAGCCAAGATCAGGGTCGGAACACCATATATTTT. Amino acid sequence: CASSQDQGRNTIYF.

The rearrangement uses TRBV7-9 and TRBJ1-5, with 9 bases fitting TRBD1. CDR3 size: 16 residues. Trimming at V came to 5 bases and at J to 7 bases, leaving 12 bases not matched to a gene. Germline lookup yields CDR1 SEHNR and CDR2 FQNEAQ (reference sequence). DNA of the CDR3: TGTGCCAGCAGCCCAGGTGACAGGGGGAGCGAGCAGCCCCAGCATTTT. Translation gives CASSPGDRGSEQPQHF.

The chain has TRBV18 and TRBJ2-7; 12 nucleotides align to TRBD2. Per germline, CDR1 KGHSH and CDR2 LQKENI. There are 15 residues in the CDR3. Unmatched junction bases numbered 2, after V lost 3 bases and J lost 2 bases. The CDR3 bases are TGTGCCAGCTCACCGGGACTAGCGGGCCCCTACGAGCAGTACTTC. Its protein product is CASSPGLAGPYEQYF.

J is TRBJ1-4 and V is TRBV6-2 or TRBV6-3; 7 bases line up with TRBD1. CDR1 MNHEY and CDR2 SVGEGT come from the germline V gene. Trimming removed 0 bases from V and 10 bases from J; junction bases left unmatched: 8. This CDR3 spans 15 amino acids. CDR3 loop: CASSYSFRQGGKLFF. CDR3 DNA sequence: TGTGCCAGCAGTTACTCGTTCCGACAGGGCGGAAAACTGTTTTTT.

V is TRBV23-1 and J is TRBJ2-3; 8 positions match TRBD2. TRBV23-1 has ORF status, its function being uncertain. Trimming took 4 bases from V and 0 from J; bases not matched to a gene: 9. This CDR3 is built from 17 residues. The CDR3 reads CASSPYEPSGSTDTQYF. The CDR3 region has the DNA TGCGCCAGCAGTCCATACGAGCCTAGCGGGAGCACAGATACGCAGTATTTT.

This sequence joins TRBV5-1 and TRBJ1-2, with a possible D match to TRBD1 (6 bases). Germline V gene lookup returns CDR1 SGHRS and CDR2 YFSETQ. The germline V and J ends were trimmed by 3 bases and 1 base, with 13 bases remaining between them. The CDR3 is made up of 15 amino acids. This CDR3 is CASSSTRGNNYGYTF. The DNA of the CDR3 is TGCGCCAGCAGCTCGACGAGGGGGAATAACTATGGCTACACCTTC.

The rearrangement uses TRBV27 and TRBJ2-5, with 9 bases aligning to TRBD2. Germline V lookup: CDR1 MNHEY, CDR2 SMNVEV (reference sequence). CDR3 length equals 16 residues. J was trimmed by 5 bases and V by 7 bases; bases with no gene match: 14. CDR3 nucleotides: TGTGCCAGCACCCCTGGAGGGGCGGGAGGGGGTGAGACCCAGTACTTC. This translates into CASTPGGAGGGETQYF.

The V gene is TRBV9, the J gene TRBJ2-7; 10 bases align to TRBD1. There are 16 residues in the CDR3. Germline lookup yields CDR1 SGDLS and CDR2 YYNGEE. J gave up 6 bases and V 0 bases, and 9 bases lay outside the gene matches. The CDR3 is CASSVGGWGTGVEQYF. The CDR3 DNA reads TGTGCCAGCAGCGTAGGTGGTTGGGGGACAGGGGTCGAGCAGTACTTC.

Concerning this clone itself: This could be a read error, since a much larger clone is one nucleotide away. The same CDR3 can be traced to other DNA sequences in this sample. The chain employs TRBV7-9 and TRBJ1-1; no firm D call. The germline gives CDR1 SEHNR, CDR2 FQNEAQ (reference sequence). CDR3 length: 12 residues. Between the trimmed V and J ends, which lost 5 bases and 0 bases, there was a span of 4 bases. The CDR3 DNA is TGTGCCAGCAGCCCCATGAACACTGAAGCTTTCTTT. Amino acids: CASSPMNTEAFF.

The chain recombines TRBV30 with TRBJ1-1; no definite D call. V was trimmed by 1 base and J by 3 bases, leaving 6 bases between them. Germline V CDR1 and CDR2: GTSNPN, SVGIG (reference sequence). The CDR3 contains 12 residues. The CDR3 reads CAWSGSDTEAFF. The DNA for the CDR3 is TGTGCCTGGAGTGGCAGCGACACTGAAGCTTTCTTT. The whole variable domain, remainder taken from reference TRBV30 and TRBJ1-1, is SQTIHQWPATLVQPVGSPLSLECTVEGTSNPNLYWYRQAAGRGLQLLFYSVGIGQISSEVPQNLSASRPQDRQFILSSKKLLLSDSGFYLCAWSGSDTEAFFGQGTRLTVV.

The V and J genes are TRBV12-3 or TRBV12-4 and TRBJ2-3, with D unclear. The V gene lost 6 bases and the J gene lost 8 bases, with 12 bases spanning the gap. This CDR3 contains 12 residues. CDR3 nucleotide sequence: TGTGCCAGCAGCAACACACCGGGTACGCAGTATTTT. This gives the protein CASSNTPGTQYF.

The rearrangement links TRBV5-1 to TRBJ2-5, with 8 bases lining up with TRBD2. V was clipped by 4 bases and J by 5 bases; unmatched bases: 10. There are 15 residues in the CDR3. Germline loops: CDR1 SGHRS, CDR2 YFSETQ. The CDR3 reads CASSRRVAGSETQYF. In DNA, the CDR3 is TGCGCCAGCAGCCGACGGGTAGCGGGAAGTGAGACCCAGTACTTC.

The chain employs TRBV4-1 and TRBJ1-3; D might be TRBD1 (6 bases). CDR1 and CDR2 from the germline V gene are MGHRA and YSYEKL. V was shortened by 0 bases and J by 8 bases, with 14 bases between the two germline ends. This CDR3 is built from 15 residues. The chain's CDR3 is CASSQEGPGVHTIYF. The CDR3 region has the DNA TGCGCCAGCAGCCAAGAGGGGCCAGGGGTGCACACCATATATTTT.

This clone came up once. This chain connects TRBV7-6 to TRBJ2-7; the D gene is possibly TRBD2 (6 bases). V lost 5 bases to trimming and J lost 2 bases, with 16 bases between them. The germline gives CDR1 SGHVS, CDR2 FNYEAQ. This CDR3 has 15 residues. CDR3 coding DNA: TGTGCCAGCAGCCCCGGGGGAGGCCCTACCTACGAGCAGTACTTC. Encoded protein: CASSPGGGPTYEQYF.

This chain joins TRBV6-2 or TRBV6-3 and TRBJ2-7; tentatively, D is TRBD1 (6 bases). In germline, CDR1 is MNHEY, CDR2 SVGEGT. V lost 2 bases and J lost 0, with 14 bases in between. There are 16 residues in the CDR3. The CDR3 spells CASSYHQGSLSYEQYF. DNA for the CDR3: TGTGCCAGCAGTTACCACCAGGGGTCCCTCTCCTACGAGCAGTACTTC.

The CDR3 DNA reads as TGTGCCAGCAGTGGGGCGGCGGCTTACGAGCAGTACTTC. Protein sequence: CASSGAAAYEQYF. This chain links TRBV12-3 or TRBV12-4 with TRBJ2-7; tentative D call: TRBD1 (5 bases). The CDR3 covers 13 residues. The V end was cut by 5 bases, the J end by 4 bases, with 12 bases between.

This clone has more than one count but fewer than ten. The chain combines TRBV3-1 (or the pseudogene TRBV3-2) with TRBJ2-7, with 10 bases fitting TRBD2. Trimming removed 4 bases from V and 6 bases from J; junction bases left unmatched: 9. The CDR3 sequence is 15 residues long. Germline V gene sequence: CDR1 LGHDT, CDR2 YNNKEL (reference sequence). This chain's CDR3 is CASSPVGLAGVEQYF. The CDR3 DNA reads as TGTGCCAGCAGCCCAGTAGGGCTAGCGGGAGTCGAGCAGTACTTC.

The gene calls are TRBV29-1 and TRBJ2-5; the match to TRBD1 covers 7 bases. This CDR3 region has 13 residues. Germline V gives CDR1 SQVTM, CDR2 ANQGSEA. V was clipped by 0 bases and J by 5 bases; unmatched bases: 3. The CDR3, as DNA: TGCAGCGTTGAAGAGGTACAGGGGGAGACCCAGTACTTC. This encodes CSVEEVQGETQYF. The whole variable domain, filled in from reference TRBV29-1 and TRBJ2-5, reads SAVISQKPSRDICQRGTSLTIQCQVDSQVTMMFWYRQQPGQSLTLIATANQGSEATYESGFVIDKFPISRPNLTFSTLTVSNMSPEDSSIYLCSVEEVQGETQYFGPGTRLLVL.

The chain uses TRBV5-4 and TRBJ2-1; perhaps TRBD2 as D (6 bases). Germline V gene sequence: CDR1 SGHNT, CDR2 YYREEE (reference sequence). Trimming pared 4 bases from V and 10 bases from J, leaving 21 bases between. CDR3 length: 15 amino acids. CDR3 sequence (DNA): TGTGCCAGCAGCCCCTGGGGAGGACCCCGTCGGGAGCAGTTCTTC. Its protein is CASSPWGGPRREQFF. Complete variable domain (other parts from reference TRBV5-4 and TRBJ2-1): ETGVTQSPTHLIKTRGQQVTLRCSSQSGHNTVSWYQQALGQGPQFIFQYYREEENGRGNFPPRFSGLQFPNYSSELNVNALELDDSALYLCASSPWGGPRREQFFGPGTRLTVL.

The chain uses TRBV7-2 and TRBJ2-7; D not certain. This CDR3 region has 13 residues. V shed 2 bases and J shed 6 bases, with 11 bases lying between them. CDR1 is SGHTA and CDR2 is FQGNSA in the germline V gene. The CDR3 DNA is TGTGCCAGCAGCTTAATGGCGACGGGCGAGCAGTACTTC. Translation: CASSLMATGEQYF.

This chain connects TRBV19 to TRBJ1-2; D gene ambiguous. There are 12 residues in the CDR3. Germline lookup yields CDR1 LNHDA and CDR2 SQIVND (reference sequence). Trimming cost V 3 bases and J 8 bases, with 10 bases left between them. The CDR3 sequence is CASSIPEGGYTF. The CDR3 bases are TGTGCCAGTAGTATCCCTGAGGGCGGCTACACCTTC. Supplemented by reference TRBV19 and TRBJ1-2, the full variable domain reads DGGITQSPKYLFRKEGQNVTLSCEQNLNHDAMYWYRQDPGQGLRLIYYSQIVNDFQKGDIAEGYSVSREKKESFPLTVTSAQKNPTAFYLCASSIPEGGYTFGSGTRLTVV.

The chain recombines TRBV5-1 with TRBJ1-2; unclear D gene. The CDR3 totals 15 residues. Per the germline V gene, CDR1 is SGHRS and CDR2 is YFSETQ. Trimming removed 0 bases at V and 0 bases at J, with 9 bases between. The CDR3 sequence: CASSLGAPANYGYTF. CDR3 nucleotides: TGCGCCAGCAGCTTGGGGGCCCCAGCTAACTATGGCTACACCTTC.

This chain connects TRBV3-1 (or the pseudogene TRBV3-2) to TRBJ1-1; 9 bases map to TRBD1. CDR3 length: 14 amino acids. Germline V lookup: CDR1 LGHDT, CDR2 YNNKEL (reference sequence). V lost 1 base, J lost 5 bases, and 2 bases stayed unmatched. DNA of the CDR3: TGTGCCAGCAGCCAAGGGACAGGGGTTACTGAAGCTTTCTTT. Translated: CASSQGTGVTEAFF.

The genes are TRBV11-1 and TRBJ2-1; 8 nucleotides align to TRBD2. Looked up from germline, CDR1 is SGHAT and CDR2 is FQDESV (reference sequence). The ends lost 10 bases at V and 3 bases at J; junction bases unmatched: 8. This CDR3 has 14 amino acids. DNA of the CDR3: TGTGCCACCTCCGAGCGGGAGATCTACAATGAGCAGTTCTTC. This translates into CATSEREIYNEQFF.

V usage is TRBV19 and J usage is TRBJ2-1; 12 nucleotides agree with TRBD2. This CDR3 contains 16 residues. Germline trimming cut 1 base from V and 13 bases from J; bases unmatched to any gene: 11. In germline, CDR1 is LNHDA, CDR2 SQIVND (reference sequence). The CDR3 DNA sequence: TGTGCCAGTAGTATAGGGACTAGCGGGATCAAGACGGGACAGTTCTTC. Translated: CASSIGTSGIKTGQFF.